The 27 T cell receptor beta chains presented below share a single source sample, sequenced in a study of shared clonotypes between healthy human individuals. TCRdb keeps only in-frame clones here, not all; method: immunoSEQ multiplex PCR. The sample carries roughly 490,000 clones, roughly four fifths recorded once. Sample: PBMCs. All receptors come from a woman aged 40 to 50 in good health. Some clones in this sample may be carry-over from other donors' samples.

The chain carries TRBV27 and TRBJ2-3; TRBD2 aligns across 7 bases. The CDR3 is made up of 17 amino acids. Germline V lookup: CDR1 MNHEY, CDR2 SMNVEV (reference sequence). V shed 6 bases and J 5 bases; nucleotides not matched to a gene: 17. The CDR3: CASSLAMGRARVDTQYF. The CDR3 coding sequence is TGTGCCAGCAGCCTTGCTATGGGGAGGGCCAGAGTAGATACGCAGTATTTT.

The chain carries TRBV4-2 and TRBJ2-7, with D perhaps TRBD2 (6 bases). V shed 0 bases and J shed 1 base, with 7 bases lying between them. This CDR3 is built from 14 residues. Germline assignment: CDR1 LGHNA and CDR2 YNFKEQ. In DNA, the CDR3 is TGTGCCAGCAGCCAAGACGGACTATCCTACGAGCAGTACTTC. The encoded protein is CASSQDGLSYEQYF.

This chain links TRBV7-2 with TRBJ1-3, with D perhaps TRBD1 (6 bases). CDR1 is SGHTA and CDR2 is FQGNSA in the germline V gene. This CDR3 comprises 16 residues. V lost 2 bases and J 0 bases, leaving 11 bases between the germline ends. CDR3 residues: CASSLSGTPSGNTIYF. The CDR3 DNA follows: TGTGCCAGCAGCTTATCCGGGACACCCTCTGGAAACACCATATATTTT.

The rearrangement uses TRBV7-2 and TRBJ2-7; D gene uncertain. Trimming left V 4 bases short and J 1 base short, with 8 bases between. Germline CDR1 reads SGHTA; CDR2 reads FQGNSA. This CDR3 has 13 residues. Written as DNA, the CDR3 is TGTGCCAGCAGCTCCCGTTTTTCCTACGAGCAGTACTTC. Encoded protein: CASSSRFSYEQYF.

The chain couples TRBV19 to TRBJ1-5, with D tentatively TRBD1 (5 bases). The CDR3 covers 15 residues. Trimming removed 5 bases at V and 0 bases at J, with 11 bases between. Germline CDR1 is LNHDA and CDR2 is SQIVND (reference sequence). CDR3: CASSLTVNSNQPQHF. As DNA, the CDR3 is TGTGCCAGTAGTCTGACAGTAAATAGCAATCAGCCCCAGCATTTT. The complete variable domain, with remaining parts taken from reference TRBV19 and TRBJ1-5, reads DGGITQSPKYLFRKEGQNVTLSCEQNLNHDAMYWYRQDPGQGLRLIYYSQIVNDFQKGDIAEGYSVSREKKESFPLTVTSAQKNPTAFYLCASSLTVNSNQPQHFGDGTRLSIL.

This clone was detected only once. A single base separates this from a much larger clone, so it may be a read error. The CDR3 carries no conserved terminal phenylalanine or tryptophan, so it likely arises from a read error. V gene TRBV20-1 combines with J gene TRBJ2-7; D unresolved. Germline CDR1 reads DFQATT; CDR2 reads SNEGSKA (reference sequence). The CDR3 loop spans 11 amino acids. Trimming stripped 3 bases from V and 0 bases from J, with 3 bases between. CDR3 bases: TGCAGTGCTAGTCTCTCCTACGAGCAGTACTCC. Translated: CSASLSYEQYS.

The genes are TRBV9 and TRBJ2-7; either TRBD1 or TRBD2 may fit D (5 bases each). The V gene's germline CDR1 is SGDLS and CDR2 YYNGEE. The CDR3 sequence is 15 residues long. V was cut by 3 bases and J by 3 bases, with 16 bases left in between. DNA of the CDR3: TGTGCCAGCAGCGCCCGGGACGGCTACTACTACGAGCAGTACTTC. Residues: CASSARDGYYYEQYF.

Many counts were recorded for this clone. The chain employs TRBV9 and TRBJ2-5; D possibly corresponds to TRBD2 (6 bases). Trimming left V 3 bases short and J 10 bases short, with 19 bases between. From germline, CDR1 is SGDLS and CDR2 YYNGEE. The CDR3 is 14 amino acids. For the CDR3, the DNA is TGTGCCAGCAGCGCAAGACTAGTCATCAGAGACCAGTACTTC. Its translation is CASSARLVIRDQYF.

This clone has more than one count but fewer than ten. The J gene is TRBJ1-5, the V gene TRBV5-1; TRBD1 is a possible D gene (6 bases). V was clipped by 3 bases and J by 9 bases, with 16 bases between them. Per germline, CDR1 SGHRS and CDR2 YFSETQ. This CDR3 comprises 14 residues. The CDR3 DNA reads as TGCGCCAGCAGCTCATACAGGGAGGGTGCGCCCCAGCATTTT. Amino acids: CASSSYREGAPQHF.

The chain carries TRBV15 and TRBJ2-1; D assignment may be TRBD1 or TRBD2 (5 bases each). V was trimmed by 0 bases and J by 8 bases, leaving 8 bases between them. The CDR3 loop spans 13 amino acids. CDR1 LNHNV and CDR2 YYDKDF come from the germline V gene (reference sequence). CDR3 bases: TGTGCCACCAGCAGAGACCGGGGCGATGAGCAGTTCTTC. This sequence encodes CATSRDRGDEQFF.

The chain carries TRBV27 and TRBJ2-7; possible D gene TRBD2, 6 bases. V dropped 2 bases and J dropped 4 bases, with 6 bases sitting between them. There are 12 residues in the CDR3. Germline CDR1 MNHEY, CDR2 SMNVEV (reference sequence). CDR3 protein: CASSLGGYEQYF. In DNA form, the CDR3 reads TGTGCCAGCAGTTTAGGGGGGTACGAGCAGTACTTC.

The gene calls are TRBV28 and TRBJ2-7, with D possibly TRBD1 on 7 matching bases. CDR3 length equals 16 residues. Germline V gives CDR1 MDHEN, CDR2 SYDVKM. With 5 bases removed from V and 2 bases from J, the gap between germline ends came to 19 bases. The CDR3 nucleotides read TGTGCCAGCAGTGAGGTGGGGGGCAGGGGGGCCTACGAGCAGTACTTC. This encodes CASSEVGGRGAYEQYF.

V usage is TRBV7-9 and J usage is TRBJ2-3; D remains ambiguous. The CDR3 is 12 amino acids. CDR1 SEHNR and CDR2 FQNEAQ come from the germline V gene (reference sequence). V was pared by 2 bases and J by 6 bases, with 6 bases between. CDR3 loop: CASSLMVDTQYF. CDR3 nucleotides: TGTGCCAGCAGCTTAATGGTGGATACGCAGTATTTT.

The chain recombines TRBV19 with TRBJ1-5; weak D call: TRBD1 (5 bases). Germline values: CDR1 LNHDA, CDR2 SQIVND (reference sequence). This CDR3 has 15 residues. Trimming removed 0 bases at V and 8 bases at J, with 14 bases between. The chain's CDR3 is CASSIEGEGTKPQHF. The CDR3 DNA follows: TGTGCCAGTAGTATAGAAGGTGAAGGGACGAAGCCCCAGCATTTT.

The rearrangement links TRBV19 to TRBJ1-2, with D possibly being TRBD1 (5 bases). V was clipped by 4 bases and J by 6 bases, with 18 bases between them. Germline loops: CDR1 LNHDA, CDR2 SQIVND (reference sequence). The CDR3 consists of 15 residues. DNA of the CDR3: TGTGCCAGTAGTAAACTCCAGGGAGATAAGGATGGCTACACCTTC. Translation gives CASSKLQGDKDGYTF.

CDR3 residues: CASSHRTYGYTF. In DNA, the CDR3 is TGTGCCAGCAGCCACCGGACCTATGGCTACACCTTC. The chain recombines TRBV11-1 with TRBJ1-2; D ambiguous. V was clipped by 5 bases and J by 4 bases, with 8 bases between them. CDR1 SGHAT and CDR2 FQDESV come from the germline V gene (reference sequence). The CDR3 spans 12 residues.

The V call is TRBV27, the J call TRBJ1-4, with 9 bases lining up with TRBD1. V shed 6 bases and J 4 bases; nucleotides not matched to a gene: 6. The germline CDR1 and CDR2 sequences are MNHEY and SMNVEV (reference sequence). This CDR3 contains 15 residues. The CDR3: CASRTQGADNEKLFF. The CDR3, as DNA: TGTGCCAGCAGAACACAGGGGGCGGATAATGAAAAACTGTTTTTT.

The chain employs TRBV19 and TRBJ2-1, with D perhaps matching TRBD1 or TRBD2 (5 bases each). This CDR3 comprises 13 residues. The ends were cut back, 2 bases at V and 9 bases at J, with 11 bases in the middle. Germline values: CDR1 LNHDA, CDR2 SQIVND (reference sequence). The DNA of the CDR3 is TGTGCCAGTAGTATAAGTAGTGGGGGTGAGCAGTTCTTC. Protein product: CASSISSGGEQFF. Drawing the rest from reference TRBV19 and TRBJ2-1, the complete variable domain is DGGITQSPKYLFRKEGQNVTLSCEQNLNHDAMYWYRQDPGQGLRLIYYSQIVNDFQKGDIAEGYSVSREKKESFPLTVTSAQKNPTAFYLCASSISSGGEQFFGPGTRLTVL.

Written as DNA, the CDR3 is TGTGCCAGCAGCCCCGGGGACTCCACAGATACGCAGTATTTT. The encoded protein is CASSPGDSTDTQYF. This sequence joins TRBV7-9 and TRBJ2-3, with a tentative D call TRBD2 (6 bases). CDR3 length equals 14 residues. V was pared by 5 bases and J by 2 bases, with 11 bases between. Germline CDR1 SEHNR, CDR2 FQNEAQ (reference sequence).

The rearrangement joins TRBV7-2 to TRBJ2-7, with TRBD2 identical over 7 bases. The length of the CDR3 is 14 residues. The V segment lost 1 base and the J segment 3 bases; nucleotides outside the gene matches: 3. Germline values: CDR1 SGHTA, CDR2 FQGNSA. CDR3 protein: CASSLGGEGYEQYF. The CDR3 bases are TGTGCCAGCAGCTTAGGGGGGGAGGGCTACGAGCAGTACTTC.

The rearrangement uses TRBV4-1 and TRBJ1-5, with 8 bases lining up with TRBD1. This CDR3 spans 15 amino acids. J gave up 4 bases and V 2 bases, and 4 bases lay outside the gene matches. Germline V gives CDR1 MGHRA, CDR2 YSYEKL. The CDR3 loop reads CASSQQQGANQPQHF. CDR3 in DNA: TGCGCCAGCAGCCAACAGCAGGGGGCAAATCAGCCCCAGCATTTT.

The CDR3 DNA reads TGTGCCAGCAAATACCTAGACACTGAAGCTTTCTTT. Its protein is CASKYLDTEAFF. The V gene is TRBV7-8, the J gene TRBJ1-1, with unresolved D. Trimming removed 7 bases from V and 3 bases from J, with 9 bases in between. The CDR3 runs 12 residues. Per the germline V gene, CDR1 is SGHVS and CDR2 is FQNEAQ.

This clone was detected many times. The chain carries TRBV5-1 and TRBJ2-3; 13 nucleotides line up with TRBD2. The CDR3 totals 16 residues. Trimming removed 4 bases from V and 4 bases from J; junction bases left unmatched: 6. Germline V lookup: CDR1 SGHRS, CDR2 YFSETQ. CDR3 amino acids: CASSPRTSGSSDTQYF. CDR3 sequence (DNA): TGCGCCAGCAGCCCGAGGACTAGCGGGAGCTCAGATACGCAGTATTTT. The full variable domain, completed using reference TRBV5-1 and TRBJ2-3, is KAGVTQTPRYLIKTRGQQVTLSCSPISGHRSVSWYQQTPGQGLQFLFEYFSETQRNKGNFPGRFSGRQFSNSRSEMNVSTLELGDSALYLCASSPRTSGSSDTQYFGPGTRLTVL.

J is TRBJ1-4 and V is TRBV11-2; D gene uncertain. Germline V CDR1 and CDR2: SGHAT, FQNNGV. Trimming took off 2 bases at V and 8 bases at J, with 18 bases between the two ends. The CDR3 loop spans 16 amino acids. The CDR3 reads CASSLPPGRADEKLFF. The CDR3 DNA sequence: TGTGCCAGCAGCTTACCCCCGGGCCGGGCCGACGAAAAACTGTTTTTT.

CDR3 amino acids: CASSLEGQYTDTQYF. Written as DNA, the CDR3 is TGTGCCAGCAGCTTAGAAGGCCAATACACAGATACGCAGTATTTT. The chain carries TRBV7-2 and TRBJ2-3; no clear D. Trimming took 1 base from V and 2 from J, leaving 10 bases between them. The germline gives CDR1 SGHTA, CDR2 FQGNSA. CDR3 size: 15 residues.

The chain combines TRBV18 with TRBJ1-5; TRBD1 matches at 8 bases. Germline V lookup: CDR1 KGHSH, CDR2 LQKENI. Germline trimming cut 3 bases from V and 6 bases from J; bases unmatched to any gene: 1. This CDR3 is 13 amino acids long. CDR3 nucleotide sequence: TGTGCCAGCTCACCGGACAGGGCTCAGCCCCAGCATTTT. Encoded protein: CASSPDRAQPQHF.

V and J are TRBV5-6 and TRBJ2-1; D may correspond to TRBD1 or TRBD2 (5 bases each). Germline CDR1 is SGHDT and CDR2 is YYEEEE. The ends were cut back, 4 bases at V and 10 bases at J, with 18 bases in the middle. The CDR3 sequence is 14 residues long. In nucleotides, the CDR3 is TGTGCCAGCAGCCCCCTGGGTCTAGAGGGGGAGCAGTTCTTC. Encoded protein: CASSPLGLEGEQFF.